The sequence of this TCR beta chain was determined in a study of cytomegalovirus exposure and HLA in healthy donors. Use of 60 Vbeta and 13 Jbeta primers characterized the PCR. The data were produced by immunoSEQ multiplex PCR, yet TCRdb's version contains in-frame clones alone and is incomplete. Of about 130,000 clones listed, roughly four fifths are singletons. Whole-study results and caveats: A list of more than 150 TCR beta chains associated with cytomegalovirus was given.

Notes on this clone: Antigen: not known.

CDR1 and CDR2 from the germline V gene are KGHSH and LQKENI. The J segment lost 4 bases and the V segment lost 2 bases, leaving 7 bases of the junction unmatched. The CDR3 contains 16 residues. The V and J genes are TRBV18 and TRBJ2-3, with 9 bases aligning to TRBD2. This receptor was taken from a woman aged 50 to 60 in good health and CMV-seronegative. The sample comprised PBMCs. CDR3 region: CASSPSSAGGPDTQYF. The CDR3 nucleotides are TGTGCCAGCTCACCATCTTCAGCGGGGGGCCCAGATACGCAGTATTTT.